This TCR beta chain emerged from a study of response to subunit inactivated influenza vaccine (dated by TCRdb to the late 2010s). With respect to the entire study: The study used deep quantitative T cell receptor repertoire profiling to track responses to a trivalent subunit inactivated influenza vaccine.

The paper as a whole reports these results and caveats: It was suggested by the authors that each seasonal influenza vaccination may recruit only a limited number of new T cells.

Receptors were amplified or captured by RT-PCR. Instrument used: Illumina HiSeq 2500. TCRdb cleaned the public reads at Q25 with fastp, built clones with MiXCR and kept in-frame beta chains. Each CDR3 protein appears once, grouped with its most common genes and DNA. This sample lists about 610,000 distinct CDR3 sequences; 14% were detected once. The ten largest clones capture 11% of the sample. Measured from the cysteine to the phenylalanine, the CDR3 is 14 residues long. Only the CDR3 DNA is retained, 42 bases long and in frame from the first base. V is reduced by 0 bases and J by 2 bases, leaving a spacing of 6 bases between them. This clonotype was recorded at least ten times. The specificity of this receptor is unknown. There are no base qualities to consult, and no much larger clone falls within one base.

This sequence was found in a man in his fifties or sixties who received an inactivated influenza vaccine. Donor details come from another sample of the same person, matched by shared clones. This chain is built from TRBV12-3 or TRBV12-4 and TRBJ2-3, with the D assignment possibly TRBD1 or TRBD2, given 5 matching bases for each. Here the sequenced sample was PBMCs from blood, taken about 12 days after vaccination. The nucleotide sequence is TGTGCCAGCAGTTTAGCGGGACCCACAGATACGCAGTATTTT. This gives the protein CASSLAGPTDTQYF.